This T cell receptor (beta chain) stems from a study of PD-L1 blockade in urothelial cancer. For the study at large: A median of roughly 150,000 T cells was found in the blood samples.

Only in-frame clones appear in the TCRdb table, and some are missing; sequencing was by immunoSEQ multiplex PCR. The sample has approximately 93,000 clones, around four fifths seen once. Indicated time point: peripheral blood 6 weeks after treatment start. Patients were diagnosed with urothelial carcinoma, either locally advanced or metastatic. The germline V gene has CDR1 SGHTA and CDR2 FQGNSA. The CDR3 loop spans 14 amino acids. Trimming stripped 1 base from V and 1 base from J, with 7 bases between. Sequencing used PBMCs, obtained around atezolizumab (anti-PD-L1) treatment. The chain couples TRBV7-2 to TRBJ2-5; D is unclear. This sequence was found in an older man with urothelial cancer. This CDR3 is CASSLEYSQETQYF. CDR3 DNA: TGTGCCAGCAGCTTAGAATATAGCCAAGAGACCCAGTACTTC.